The 12 T cell receptor beta chains reported below all come from one sample, sequenced in a study of control samples from healthy donors and cancer patients. Method: immunoSEQ multiplex PCR; TCRdb's copy keeps in-frame clones and lacks some. Here the sample spans 150,000 to 200,000 clones, 94% being singletons. Sequencing input: blood. These receptors were collected from a woman aged 40-49 years in good health.

V gene TRBV7-2 combines with J gene TRBJ2-5; 8 nucleotides line up with TRBD2. Germline V gene lookup returns CDR1 SGHTA and CDR2 FQGNSA. This CDR3 contains 15 residues. The V gene end was trimmed by 3 bases and the J gene end by 4 bases; junction bases not matched to a gene: 7. The DNA of the CDR3 is TGTGCCAGCAGCTTGATAGCGGGACGAGCAGAGACCCAGTACTTC. This gives the protein CASSLIAGRAETQYF.

This clone was seen a single time. V and J are TRBV29-1 and TRBJ2-2; D perhaps matches TRBD1 (7 bases). V was cut by 7 bases and J by 4 bases, with 16 bases left in between. CDR1 and CDR2 (germline): SQVTM, ANQGSEA. The CDR3 sequence is 14 residues long. CDR3 sequence reads: CSGGAGGSTGELFF. The CDR3 DNA reads as TGCAGCGGCGGGGCAGGGGGGAGCACCGGGGAGCTGTTTTTT.

The chain is built from TRBV6-5 and TRBJ1-5, with 7 bases identical to TRBD1. Germline-derived CDR1 and CDR2 are MNHEY and SVGAGI. CDR3 length: 14 residues. With 6 bases clipped from V and 5 bases from J, the junction kept 7 bases outside the gene matches. As DNA, the CDR3 is TGTGCCAGCAGGGGTAGACAGGGTGATCAGCCCCAGCATTTT. The encoded protein is CASRGRQGDQPQHF.

The DNA for the CDR3 is TGTGCCAGCTCAATGACTAGCGGGACTACCACAGATACGCAGTATTTT. Its protein product is CASSMTSGTTTDTQYF. The gene calls are TRBV18 and TRBJ2-3; TRBD2 agrees at 11 bases. The CDR3 consists of 16 residues. The germline CDR1 and CDR2 sequences are KGHSH and LQKENI. J gave up 2 bases and V 5 bases, and 6 bases lay outside the gene matches.

V is TRBV30 and J is TRBJ1-1; D call uncertain. V lost 3 bases, J lost 1 base, and 9 bases lay in between. Germline lookup yields CDR1 GTSNPN and CDR2 SVGIG (reference sequence). The CDR3 runs 13 residues. The CDR3 sequence: CAWRQIENTEAFF. As DNA, the CDR3 is TGTGCCTGGAGACAGATCGAGAACACTGAAGCTTTCTTT.

The rearrangement joins TRBV5-1 to TRBJ2-3; TRBD2 is a possible D gene (7 bases). Per the germline V gene, CDR1 is SGHRS and CDR2 is YFSETQ. The V gene lost 5 bases and the J gene lost 1 base, with 14 bases spanning the gap. The CDR3 length is 15 residues. CDR3 region: CASSVGGAGTDTQYF. DNA of the CDR3: TGCGCCAGCAGTGTTGGGGGGGCTGGCACAGATACGCAGTATTTT.

This chain joins TRBV19 and TRBJ1-3, with D possibly TRBD1 on 6 matching bases. Germline CDR1 LNHDA, CDR2 SQIVND (reference sequence). Deletions cut 6 bases from V and 1 base from J, with 16 bases between. This CDR3 is 16 amino acids long. The CDR3 sequence: CASSSQIRGSGNTIYF. The CDR3 nucleotides read TGTGCCAGTAGCTCCCAAATCAGGGGTTCTGGAAACACCATATATTTT.

The chain links TRBV7-8 to TRBJ2-7, with 7 bases identical to TRBD2. Germline values: CDR1 SGHVS, CDR2 FQNEAQ. The CDR3 has 15 residues. V lost 1 base, J lost 4 bases, and 7 bases stayed unmatched. CDR3 in DNA: TGTGCCAGCAGCTTAGTCGCTAGCGGACTTTACGAGCAGTACTTC. Residues: CASSLVASGLYEQYF.

This chain links TRBV18 with TRBJ2-7, with 11 positions matching TRBD1. Germline CDR1 is KGHSH and CDR2 is LQKENI. V trimming: 3 bases; J trimming: 6 bases; junction bases outside the gene matches: 1. The CDR3 is 13 residues long. This chain's CDR3 is CASSPGQGAEQYF. The CDR3 coding sequence is TGTGCCAGCTCACCCGGACAGGGGGCCGAGCAGTACTTC.

This clone has more than one count but fewer than ten. The CDR3, as DNA: TGCGCCAGCAGCCAAGATCGGGGGACTCAGCCCCAGCATTTT. Protein product: CASSQDRGTQPQHF. This sequence joins TRBV4-1 and TRBJ1-5; the D gene is possibly TRBD1 (5 bases). Germline V gives CDR1 MGHRA, CDR2 YSYEKL. Trimming took 0 bases from V and 6 from J, leaving 9 bases between them. This CDR3 is built from 14 residues.

The chain links TRBV18 to TRBJ2-7, with a possible D match to TRBD2 (7 bases). Trimming took off 6 bases at V and 6 bases at J, with 21 bases between the two ends. Germline CDR1 reads KGHSH; CDR2 reads LQKENI. CDR3 length: 15 amino acids. Written as DNA, the CDR3 is TGTGCCAGCTCGAAGGCGGGGGACAAGGCCGGCGAGCAGTACTTC. Translating gives CASSKAGDKAGEQYF. The complete variable domain, with remaining parts taken from reference TRBV18 and TRBJ2-7, reads NAGVMQNPRHLVRRRGQEARLRCSPMKGHSHVYWYRQLPEEGLKFMVYLQKENIIDESGMPKERFSAEFPKEGPSILRIQQVVRGDSAAYFCASSKAGDKAGEQYFGPGTRLTVT.

This chain links TRBV5-1 with TRBJ1-1; TRBD1 matches at 7 bases. The CDR3 extends over 12 amino acids. CDR1 SGHRS and CDR2 YFSETQ come from the germline V gene. Germline trimming cut 0 bases from V and 8 bases from J; bases unmatched to any gene: 1. In DNA, the CDR3 is TGCGCCAGCAGCTTGGAACAGGGGGAAGCTTTCTTT. It codes for CASSLEQGEAFF.